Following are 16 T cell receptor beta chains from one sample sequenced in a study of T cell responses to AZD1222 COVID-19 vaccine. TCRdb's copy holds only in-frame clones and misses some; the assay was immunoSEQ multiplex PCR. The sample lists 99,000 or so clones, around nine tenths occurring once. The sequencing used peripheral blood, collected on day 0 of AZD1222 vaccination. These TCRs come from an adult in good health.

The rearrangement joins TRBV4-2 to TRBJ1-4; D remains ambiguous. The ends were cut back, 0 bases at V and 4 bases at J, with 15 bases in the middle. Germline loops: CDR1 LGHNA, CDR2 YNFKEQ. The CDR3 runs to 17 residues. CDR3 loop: CASSQETLGRVNEKLFF. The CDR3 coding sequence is TGTGCCAGCAGCCAAGAGACCCTCGGGCGAGTTAATGAAAAACTGTTTTTT.

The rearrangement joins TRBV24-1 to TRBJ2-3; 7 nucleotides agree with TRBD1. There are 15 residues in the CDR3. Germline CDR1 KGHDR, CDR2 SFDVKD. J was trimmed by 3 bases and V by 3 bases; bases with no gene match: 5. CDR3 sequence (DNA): TGTGCCACCAGTGATAACAGGGGCATGACAGATACGCAGTATTTT. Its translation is CATSDNRGMTDTQYF.

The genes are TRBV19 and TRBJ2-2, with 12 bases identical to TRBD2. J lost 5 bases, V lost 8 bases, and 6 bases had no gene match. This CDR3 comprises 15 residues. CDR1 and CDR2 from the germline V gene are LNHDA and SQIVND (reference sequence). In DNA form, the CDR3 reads TGTGCCAGTTCCATACTAGCGGGAGGAACCGGGGAGCTGTTTTTT. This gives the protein CASSILAGGTGELFF.

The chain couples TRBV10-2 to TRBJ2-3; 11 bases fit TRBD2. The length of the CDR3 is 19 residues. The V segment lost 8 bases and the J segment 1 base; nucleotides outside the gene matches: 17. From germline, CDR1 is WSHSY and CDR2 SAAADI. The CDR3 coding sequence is TGCGCCAGCTCTTTTCCCCTCGGGACTAGCGGCCCTCGCACAGATACGCAGTATTTT. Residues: CASSFPLGTSGPRTDTQYF.

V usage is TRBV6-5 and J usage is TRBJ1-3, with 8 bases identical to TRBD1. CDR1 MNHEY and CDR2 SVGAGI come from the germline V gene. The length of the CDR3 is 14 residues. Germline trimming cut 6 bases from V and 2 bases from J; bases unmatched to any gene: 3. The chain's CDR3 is CASRKDRAGNTIYF. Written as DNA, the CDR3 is TGTGCCAGCAGGAAGGACAGGGCTGGAAACACCATATATTTT.

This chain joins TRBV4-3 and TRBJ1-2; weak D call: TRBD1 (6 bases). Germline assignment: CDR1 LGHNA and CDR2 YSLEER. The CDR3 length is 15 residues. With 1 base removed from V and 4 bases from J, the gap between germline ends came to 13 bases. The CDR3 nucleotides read TGCGCCAGCAGCCAAGTCGCAGGGGCCGGCTATGGCTACACCTTC. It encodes CASSQVAGAGYGYTF.

The DNA for the CDR3 is TGTGCCAGCAGCCATTCGGGACAGGGGACCAATCAGCCCCAGCATTTT. This translates into CASSHSGQGTNQPQHF. The rearrangement joins TRBV16 to TRBJ1-5; 10 bases line up with TRBD1. CDR3 length equals 16 residues. J was trimmed by 3 bases and V by 3 bases; bases with no gene match: 5. The germline V gene encodes CDR1 KGHSY and CDR2 FQNENV. The full variable domain, with the rest looked up from reference TRBV16 and TRBJ1-5, is GEEVAQTPKHLVRGEGQKAKLYCAPIKGHSYVFWYQQVLKNEFKFLISFQNENVFDETGMPKERFSAKCLPNSPCSLEIQATKLEDSAVYFCASSHSGQGTNQPQHFGDGTRLSIL.

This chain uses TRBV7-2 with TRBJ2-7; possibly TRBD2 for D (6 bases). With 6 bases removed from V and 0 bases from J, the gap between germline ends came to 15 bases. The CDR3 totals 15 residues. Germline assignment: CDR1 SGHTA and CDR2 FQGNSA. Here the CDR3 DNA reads TGTGCCAGCAGTTGGACCGGGACTGGCTCCTACGAGCAGTACTTC. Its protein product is CASSWTGTGSYEQYF.

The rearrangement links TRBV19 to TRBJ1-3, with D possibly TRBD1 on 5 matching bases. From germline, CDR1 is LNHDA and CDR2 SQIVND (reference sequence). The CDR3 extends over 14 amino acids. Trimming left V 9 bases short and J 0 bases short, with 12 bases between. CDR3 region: CASSGGPSGNTIYF. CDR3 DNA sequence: TGTGCCAGCAGCGGGGGTCCCTCTGGAAACACCATATATTTT.

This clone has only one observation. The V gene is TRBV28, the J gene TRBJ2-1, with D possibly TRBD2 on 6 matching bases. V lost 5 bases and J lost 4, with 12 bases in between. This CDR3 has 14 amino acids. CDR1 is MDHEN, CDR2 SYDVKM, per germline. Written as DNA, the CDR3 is TGTGCCAGCAGTAGTATTGGGGGGTACAATGAGCAGTTCTTC. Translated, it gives CASSSIGGYNEQFF.

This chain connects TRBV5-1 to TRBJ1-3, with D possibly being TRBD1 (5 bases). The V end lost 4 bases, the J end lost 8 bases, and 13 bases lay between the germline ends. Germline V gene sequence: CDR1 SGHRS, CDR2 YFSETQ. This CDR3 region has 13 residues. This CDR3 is CASSPGDGDTIYF. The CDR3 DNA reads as TGCGCCAGCAGCCCGGGGGACGGCGACACCATATATTTT.

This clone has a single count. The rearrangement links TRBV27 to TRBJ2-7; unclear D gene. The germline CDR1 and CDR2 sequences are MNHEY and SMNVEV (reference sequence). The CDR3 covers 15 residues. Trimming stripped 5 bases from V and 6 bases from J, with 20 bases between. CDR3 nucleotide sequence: TGTGCCAGCAGTCCCATCTTGGCTAGAGGTTCCGAGCAGTACTTC. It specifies CASSPILARGSEQYF.

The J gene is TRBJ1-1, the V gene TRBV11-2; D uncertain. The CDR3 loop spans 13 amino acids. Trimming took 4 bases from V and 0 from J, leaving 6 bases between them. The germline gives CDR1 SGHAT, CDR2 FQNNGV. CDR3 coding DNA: TGTGCCAGCAGCTCTAGCCTGAACACTGAAGCTTTCTTT. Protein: CASSSSLNTEAFF.

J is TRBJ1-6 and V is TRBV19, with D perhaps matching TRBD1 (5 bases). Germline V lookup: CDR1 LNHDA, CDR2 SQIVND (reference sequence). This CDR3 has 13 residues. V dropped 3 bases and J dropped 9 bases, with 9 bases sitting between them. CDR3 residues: CASSIRTPSPLHF. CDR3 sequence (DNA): TGTGCCAGTAGTATTAGGACACCTTCACCCCTCCACTTT.

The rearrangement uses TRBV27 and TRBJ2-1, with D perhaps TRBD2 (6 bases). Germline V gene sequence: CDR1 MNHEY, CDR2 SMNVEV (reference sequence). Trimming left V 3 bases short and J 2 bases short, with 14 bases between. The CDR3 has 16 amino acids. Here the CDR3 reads CASSFTGTLTYNEQFF. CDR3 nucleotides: TGTGCCAGCAGTTTTACCGGGACTTTGACCTACAATGAGCAGTTCTTC.

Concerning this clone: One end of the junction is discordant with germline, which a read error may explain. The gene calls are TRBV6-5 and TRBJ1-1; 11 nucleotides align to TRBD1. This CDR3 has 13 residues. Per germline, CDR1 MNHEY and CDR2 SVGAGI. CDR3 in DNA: TGTGCCAGCAGTTTCGCCCGGGACAGGGGGTACCTATTT. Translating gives CASSFARDRGYLF.